This T cell receptor (beta chain) emerged from a study of beta chain features in type 1 diabetes (dated by TCRdb to between 2017 and 2018). Background on the whole study: Patients and healthy donors did not differ in mean age, gender distribution, total cell number or subset yield. A total of around 110,000,000 sorted cells were examined across all samples, and RNA yield correlated strongly with the number of cells per subset. In the study, recently diagnosed type 1 diabetes patients and matched healthy donors were compared on the TCRB repertoires of their sorted circulating CD4+ T cell subsets. Naive and central memory subsets were obtained from all 30 or so donors, but regulatory and stem cell-like memory subsets were isolated from only 8 patients and roughly eight healthy donors. Overall study outcomes, separate from this receptor: Because cDNA was sequenced instead of genomic DNA, highly expressing activated cells could be over-represented, though the groups showed no difference in activation or CD3 levels. A moderate but significant shortening of TCRB CDR3 length was observed in type 1 diabetes patients in all four CD4+ subsets. PCR may preferentially amplify shorter templates, but because patient and control samples were amplified and corrected together, any resulting skew would affect both groups equally. Naive, central memory and regulatory TCRB repertoires appeared to be more similar among patients than among healthy donors. Because the HLA sub-analyses included only small numbers of individuals, any influence of HLA type on TCRB rearrangement was left unresolved. Fewer insertions and more nucleotide deletions at VDJ recombination sites were observed in patients with type 1 diabetes, implying thymic rearrangement abnormalities.

From each donor, a single peripheral blood sample of approximately 110 mL on average was drawn into heparinised tubes. Naive, central memory, regulatory and stem cell-like memory CD4+ T cells were sorted on a BD FACSAria II using a panel including CD45RO, CCR7, CD25, CD127, CD95 and CD27. Every sorted population had a purity above 95%. Right away, PBMCs were isolated by Lymphoprep density gradient centrifugation and were stained directly, with no culture step. So that batch effects would be minimized, each experiment stained and sorted samples in pairs, pairing one healthy donor with one patient. The High Capacity cDNA Reverse Transcription Kit was used to reverse transcribe all of the isolated RNA, meaning that expressed TCRB transcripts were what got sequenced. Deep immunoSEQ sequencing was applied to naive, central memory and regulatory T cell samples, giving an average of about 3.7 million total reads per sample. After sorted cells were lysed in RLT buffer, RNA was extracted with DNase-treated RNeasy Micro or Mini kits, with the choice depending on cell number. Each cell subset was processed on its own to prevent cross-contamination, while patient and healthy donor samples were processed together. The immunoSEQ multiplex PCR was used to amplify TCRB sequences from cDNA, generating 87-bp fragments that spanned the CDR3 region. Sequencing of the amplicons was done on the Illumina HiSeq platform. From the authors' description of their analysis: Synthetic template baselines were used to correct PCR bias computationally, reads within Hamming distance 2 were collapsed, and singletons that could not be merged were discarded. By aligning reads against IMGT, V, D and J genes, CDR3 length, and insertions or deletions at six rearrangement sites were assigned. Within each subset, clonotype counts were normalized to sorted cell number, after which true diversity and Gini coefficients were computed with the tcR R package. The overlap coefficient, calculated on TCRB nucleotide sequences, was used to measure repertoire sharing. Out-of-frame TCRB sequences from naive cells were analyzed to stand in for the pre-selection repertoire. As stored in TCRdb, this immuneACCESS dataset retains in-frame rearrangements with V and J assigned. A fraction of the clones does not appear; measured against another copy, unresolved V genes explain less than half of the discrepancy, and the remainder lacks a known reason. The DNA was the basis for D and trimming; V, J and clone size are from that table. The sample table lists roughly 610,000 clones, less than 20% of them with a count of one. The ten largest clonotypes hold more than 0.08% of the sample.

A few counts support this clone. It lacks a known antigen. Base qualities were left out, and no much larger clone turns up one base away. The CDR3 sequence holds 16 residues, the cysteine and phenylalanine included. The entry retains the CDR3 DNA only, 48 bases that are in frame from base 1. Trimming accounts for 3 bases at V and 3 bases at J, while the number of junction bases matched to no gene is 7. CDR1 MGHRA and CDR2 YSYEKL were looked up in the germline V gene. The sequenced material came from naive CD4+ T cells from blood. Reading the label with the study, this specimen's cell subset or site is: true naive CD4+ T cells. The clonotype was recovered from a man younger than 30 in good health. The rearrangement joined TRBV4-1 to TRBJ1-4, with 7 middle bases fitting TRBD1. This receptor has the CDR3 CASSHIQGPANEKLFF. The nucleotide sequence is TGCGCCAGCAGCCACATACAGGGGCCGGCTAATGAAAAACTGTTTTTT.